This TCR beta chain was recovered during a study of blood T cell repertoires in COVID-19. In the study overall: Samples taken during acute and convalescent COVID-19 were collected in the United States, Italy and Spain.

Trimming pared 5 bases from V and 4 bases from J, leaving 11 bases between. Germline CDR1 and CDR2: MNHEY and SVGAGI. The CDR3 is made up of 14 amino acids. Using immunoSEQ multiplex PCR, the repertoire was profiled, and TCRdb retains in-frame clones only, with some absent. The table shows tens of thousands of clones, with roughly 87% occurring only once. This TCR was sampled from a male donor with acute or convalescent COVID-19. Sequenced input: peripheral blood. The rearrangement uses TRBV6-5 and TRBJ2-2; tentative D call: TRBD1 (5 bases). CDR3 loop: CASSPGHPTGELFF. The CDR3 coding sequence is TGTGCCAGCAGTCCCGGACACCCCACCGGGGAGCTGTTTTTT.